The 20 T cell receptor beta chains below all came from one sample that was sequenced in a study of blood T cell repertoires in COVID-19. Libraries were prepared by immunoSEQ multiplex PCR; TCRdb keeps only in-frame clonotypes and omits some of them. Of 100,000 to 150,000 clones in the sample, about 89% were seen once. The sample taken for sequencing was peripheral blood. The receptors originated from a woman aged 60-75 years with acute or convalescent COVID-19.

The chain recombines TRBV6-4 with TRBJ1-2; TRBD1 matches at 8 bases. V trimming: 6 bases; J trimming: 2 bases; junction bases outside the gene matches: 8. The V gene's germline CDR1 is MRHNA and CDR2 SNTAGT. The CDR3 consists of 15 residues. The CDR3 DNA reads as TGTGCCAGCAGGGACAGGGACAAGCTCAACTATGGCTACACCTTC. It is translated as CASRDRDKLNYGYTF.

This clone appeared a few times. The rearrangement links TRBV9 to TRBJ1-3; the D gene is possibly TRBD1 (5 bases). Trimming shortened V by 0 bases and J by 4 bases, and 11 bases separated the two germline ends. The CDR3 totals 15 residues. CDR1 and CDR2 (germline): SGDLS, YYNGEE. The CDR3 is CASSVGASGGNTIYF. In DNA form, the CDR3 reads TGTGCCAGCAGCGTAGGGGCATCAGGGGGAAACACCATATATTTT.

The chain is built from TRBV10-1 and TRBJ2-3; the match to TRBD2 covers 7 bases. Germline V CDR1 and CDR2: WNHNN, SYGVQD (reference sequence). This CDR3 has 14 residues. The junction had 1 base not matched to a gene; V was cut back by 0 bases and J by 4 bases. The chain's CDR3 is CASSESRGADTQYF. In nucleotides, the CDR3 is TGCGCCAGCAGTGAGTCCCGGGGGGCAGATACGCAGTATTTT.

This clone was recorded only once. This chain uses TRBV2 with TRBJ1-1; no firm D call. This CDR3 spans 13 amino acids. Deletions cut 4 bases from V and 0 bases from J, with 6 bases between. Germline V gene data show CDR1 as SNHLY and CDR2 as FYNNEI. CDR3 nucleotide sequence: TGTGCCAGCAGTGCCCGGTTGAACACTGAAGCTTTCTTT. Encoded protein: CASSARLNTEAFF.

V and J are TRBV7-6 and TRBJ2-3; D remains unclear. Germline loops: CDR1 SGHVS, CDR2 FNYEAQ. The CDR3 contains 12 residues. V was shortened by 5 bases and J by 2 bases, with 5 bases between the two germline ends. In nucleotides, the CDR3 is TGTGCCAGCAGCCAACACACAGATACGCAGTATTTT. Translation: CASSQHTDTQYF.

This clone has just a few counts. The chain has TRBV29-1 and TRBJ2-2; TRBD1 aligns across 10 bases. This CDR3 comprises 13 residues. The V gene end was trimmed by 4 bases and the J gene end by 6 bases; junction bases not matched to a gene: 2. CDR1 is SQVTM, CDR2 ANQGSEA, per germline. The CDR3, as DNA: TGCAGCGTTGGGGACAGGGGACCCGGGGAGCTGTTTTTT. Translation: CSVGDRGPGELFF.

J is TRBJ2-7 and V is TRBV2; D gene uncertain. Germline-derived CDR1 and CDR2 are SNHLY and FYNNEI. CDR3 size: 13 residues. The germline V and J ends were trimmed by 10 bases and 0 bases, with 13 bases remaining between them. CDR3 sequence: CAITNTSSYEQYF. As DNA, the CDR3 is TGTGCCATCACTAATACCAGCTCCTACGAGCAGTACTTC.

The chain links TRBV25-1 to TRBJ1-1; D gene uncertain. The CDR3 runs to 15 residues. CDR1 is MGHDK and CDR2 is SYGVNS in the germline V gene. The germline V and J ends were trimmed by 2 bases and 5 bases, with 15 bases remaining between them. The CDR3 region is CASSERVGLRTEAFF. CDR3 sequence (DNA): TGTGCCAGCAGTGAACGAGTCGGGTTGCGGACTGAAGCTTTCTTT.

The chain joins TRBV28 to TRBJ1-2, with D perhaps matching TRBD1 (5 bases). Germline V gene sequence: CDR1 MDHEN, CDR2 SYDVKM. There are 14 residues in the CDR3. Trimming took 2 bases from V and 4 from J, leaving 11 bases between them. The DNA for the CDR3 is TGTGCCAGCAGTTTAGGGACTCCACCCTATGGCTACACCTTC. Translating gives CASSLGTPPYGYTF.

J is TRBJ2-7 and V is TRBV4-2; 9 nucleotides agree with TRBD2. Trimming at V came to 4 bases and at J to 0 bases, leaving 13 bases not matched to a gene. Germline V CDR1 and CDR2: LGHNA, YNFKEQ. CDR3 length: 18 residues. The CDR3 reads CASSPTYGTSRRSYEQYF. The CDR3 DNA sequence: TGTGCCAGCAGCCCGACCTACGGGACTAGCCGCCGCTCCTACGAGCAGTACTTC.

The chain combines TRBV14 with TRBJ2-2, with a tentative D call TRBD1 (5 bases). Trimming took 4 bases from V and 7 from J, leaving 10 bases between them. The germline V gene has CDR1 SGHDN and CDR2 FVKESK. This CDR3 has 13 residues. The CDR3 bases are TGTGCCAGCAGCCGATCAGGGCGCGGGGAGCTGTTTTTT. This translates into CASSRSGRGELFF.

This clone was detected once. CDR3 loop: CASSVAASAYNEQFF. The CDR3 DNA follows: TGTGCCAGCAGCGTAGCGGCTAGCGCCTACAATGAGCAGTTCTTC. The V call is TRBV9, the J call TRBJ2-1, with a weak D call TRBD2 (6 bases). This CDR3 comprises 15 residues. V lost 0 bases to trimming and J lost 2 bases, with 9 bases between them. Germline values: CDR1 SGDLS, CDR2 YYNGEE.

This rearrangement joins TRBV6-1 to TRBJ2-1, with D possibly being TRBD1 (6 bases). Germline CDR1 is MNHNS and CDR2 is SASEGT. V shed 1 base and J shed 4 bases, with 11 bases lying between them. This CDR3 has 15 amino acids. The CDR3 DNA reads TGTGCCAGCAGTGAAGTCCAGGGGCCATACAATGAGCAGTTCTTC. It yields the protein CASSEVQGPYNEQFF.

This clone was counted a single time. The rearrangement joins TRBV4-2 to TRBJ2-2; D ambiguous. V was shortened by 3 bases and J by 5 bases, with 10 bases between the two germline ends. The CDR3 extends over 14 amino acids. Germline V lookup: CDR1 LGHNA, CDR2 YNFKEQ. This CDR3 is CASSQNSGTGELFF. CDR3 in DNA: TGTGCCAGCAGCCAGAACAGTGGAACCGGGGAGCTGTTTTTT.

The chain carries TRBV11-3 and TRBJ2-7; D not resolved. CDR3 size: 13 residues. The ends were cut back, 0 bases at V and 3 bases at J, with 6 bases in the middle. CDR1 and CDR2 (germline): SGHNT, YENEEA. The CDR3 region is CASSLDTGYEQYV. DNA for the CDR3: TGTGCCAGCAGCTTAGATACCGGCTACGAGCAGTACGTC.

The rearrangement joins TRBV11-2 to TRBJ1-2, with TRBD1 matching over 7 bases. CDR3 size: 14 residues. CDR1 is SGHAT and CDR2 is FQNNGV in the germline V gene. V gave up 4 bases and J gave up 3 bases; unmatched junction bases: 5. The CDR3 DNA follows: TGTGCCAGCAGCTCCGGACAGGATTACTATGGCTACACCTTC. This translates into CASSSGQDYYGYTF.

A single count supports this clone. The chain combines TRBV5-1 with TRBJ2-7; 8 bases align to TRBD1. Germline values: CDR1 SGHRS, CDR2 YFSETQ. Trimming removed 3 bases from V and 3 bases from J; junction bases left unmatched: 14. CDR3 length: 17 amino acids. The CDR3 spells CASSSLAGTGRIYEQYV. The CDR3 DNA sequence: TGCGCCAGCAGCTCCTTAGCCGGGACAGGCCGTATCTACGAGCAGTACGTC.

The V gene is TRBV7-3, the J gene TRBJ2-1; 8 nucleotides align to TRBD2. The J segment lost 4 bases and the V segment lost 6 bases, leaving 5 bases of the junction unmatched. Germline V gene sequence: CDR1 SGHTA, CDR2 FQGTGA. The CDR3 covers 14 residues. The CDR3 loop reads CASSPGLEYNEQFF. The CDR3 coding sequence is TGTGCCAGCAGTCCGGGACTAGAATACAATGAGCAGTTCTTC.

V and J are TRBV12-3 or TRBV12-4 and TRBJ1-2, with 7 bases identical to TRBD1. Trimming removed 6 bases from V and 2 bases from J; junction bases left unmatched: 3. This CDR3 has 13 residues. CDR3 bases: TGTGCCAGCAGCCTGGGACAGAACTATGGCTACACCTTC. Translation: CASSLGQNYGYTF.

The chain is built from TRBV6-5 and TRBJ1-2; 8 bases align to TRBD1. CDR3 length: 13 residues. CDR1 is MNHEY and CDR2 is SVGAGI in the germline V gene. Trimming at V came to 6 bases and at J to 6 bases, leaving 6 bases not matched to a gene. CDR3 in DNA: TGTGCCAGCAGGGAGGGACAGGCACATGGCTACACCTTC. Its translation: CASREGQAHGYTF.